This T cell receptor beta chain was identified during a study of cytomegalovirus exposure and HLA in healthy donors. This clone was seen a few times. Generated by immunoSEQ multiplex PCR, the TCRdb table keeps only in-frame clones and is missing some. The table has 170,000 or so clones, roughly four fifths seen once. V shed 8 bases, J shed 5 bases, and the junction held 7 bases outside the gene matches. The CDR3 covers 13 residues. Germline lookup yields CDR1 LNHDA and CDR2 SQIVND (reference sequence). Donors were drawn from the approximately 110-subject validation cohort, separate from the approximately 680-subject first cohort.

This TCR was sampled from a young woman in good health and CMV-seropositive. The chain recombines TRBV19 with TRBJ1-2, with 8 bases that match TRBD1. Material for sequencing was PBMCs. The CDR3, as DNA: TGTGCCAGTCGAACAGGGGGAATGTATGGCTACACCTTC. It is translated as CASRTGGMYGYTF.